The clone carrying this TCR beta chain has just a few counts. This sample was included in a study of cytomegalovirus exposure and HLA in healthy donors. Per germline, CDR1 SGHNT and CDR2 YENEEA. CDR3 size: 14 residues. Trimming stripped 6 bases from V and 7 bases from J, with 15 bases between. The PCR was carried out with 60 Vbeta primers and 13 Jbeta primers. Some clones are missing from TCRdb's copy, which holds only in-frame ones; the method was immunoSEQ multiplex PCR. The table has approximately 190,000 clones, 80% to 90% seen once. This rearrangement joins TRBV11-3 to TRBJ2-2; possible D gene TRBD1, 6 bases. The sequenced sample was PBMCs. This clonotype was obtained from a young man in good health and CMV-seronegative. The CDR3 DNA reads TGTGCCAGCAGTGACTTACAGGGAAGCGGGGAGCTGTTTTTT. This sequence encodes CASSDLQGSGELFF.